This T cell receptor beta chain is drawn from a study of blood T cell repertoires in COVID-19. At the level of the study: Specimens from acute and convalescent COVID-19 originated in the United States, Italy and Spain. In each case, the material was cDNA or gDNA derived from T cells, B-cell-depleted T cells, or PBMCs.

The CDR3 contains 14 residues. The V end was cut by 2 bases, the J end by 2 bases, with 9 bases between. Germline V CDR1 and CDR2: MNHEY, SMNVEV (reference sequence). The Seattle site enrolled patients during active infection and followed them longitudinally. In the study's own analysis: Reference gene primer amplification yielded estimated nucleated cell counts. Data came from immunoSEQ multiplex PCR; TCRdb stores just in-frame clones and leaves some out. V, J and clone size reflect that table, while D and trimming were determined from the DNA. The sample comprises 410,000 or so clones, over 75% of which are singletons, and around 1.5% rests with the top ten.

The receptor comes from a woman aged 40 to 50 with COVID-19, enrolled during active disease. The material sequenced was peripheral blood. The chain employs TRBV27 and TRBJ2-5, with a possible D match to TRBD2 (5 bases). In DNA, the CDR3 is TGTGCCAGCAGTTTACGGGGTGTTCAAGAGACCCAGTACTTC. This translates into CASSLRGVQETQYF.